This T cell receptor (beta chain) appears in the sequencing data of a study of OX40 agonist ivuxolimab in advanced cancers. About the research overall: A diagnosis of hepatocellular carcinoma, melanoma, renal cell or head and neck cancer was present in dose-escalation patients. Broader study findings: Partial responders at 0.1-3.0 mg/kg had among the lowest clonal expansion. With doses of 0.1 to 3.0 mg/kg, CD4+ and CD8+ blood T cells had undergone clonal expansion by week 6.

Generated by immunoSEQ multiplex PCR, the TCRdb table keeps only in-frame clones and is missing some. The table includes 65,000 to 80,000 clones, about 91% detected once. This clone showed up just a few times. What it binds is not known. The length of the CDR3 is 14 residues. Trimming cost V 7 bases and J 4 bases; bases outside gene matches: 7. Germline CDR1 is MDHEN and CDR2 is SYDVKM. The TCR was taken from an adult with an advanced solid tumor such as melanoma, head and neck, liver or kidney cancer. The sequences come from CD4+ or CD8+ T cells sorted from blood, collected in a trial of the OX40 agonist ivuxolimab. V and J are TRBV28 and TRBJ1-3, with 7 nucleotides matching TRBD1. The CDR3, as DNA: TGTGCCAGCAACCTTGGGACAGCCGGAAACACCATATATTTT. Protein: CASNLGTAGNTIYF.